This TCR beta chain was captured in a study of blood T cells in healthy people across ages. Overall study context: When template switching was applied, about one barcoded beta molecule was captured per two T cells.

Donors gave around 9.3 milliliters of peripheral blood apiece. Study results and caveats: Both naive CD4+ cell counts and diversity were greater in long-lived donors than in aged donors.

With a J-beta primer mix and a sample-barcoded 5' primer, a second PCR ran about 6 to 11 cycles. One entry per CDR3 protein, called by TCRdb with MiXCR from the 5' RACE reads. The sample records roughly 680,000 distinct CDR3 sequences, 45% to 50% being singletons. Comments on this clonotype: Its target is unknown.

CDR3 length: 18 residues. V gave up 5 bases and J gave up 4 bases; unmatched junction bases: 16. Germline-derived CDR1 and CDR2 are MNHEY and SVGEGT. The source is a woman aged 55-70 years in good health. The V call is TRBV6-2 or TRBV6-3, the J call TRBJ2-5; 10 bases align to TRBD2. Sequencing was carried out using blood. The CDR3 sequence is CASSPPGLAQFLRETQYF. CDR3 in DNA: TGTGCCAGCAGTCCCCCGGGACTAGCGCAATTTCTGAGAGAGACCCAGTACTTC.